This T cell receptor (beta chain) derives from a study of cytomegalovirus exposure and HLA in healthy donors. In nominal health when sampled, donors likely had unrecorded immune exposures nonetheless. This clone was recorded a few times. The PCR had 60 Vbeta and 13 Jbeta primers. The repertoire was sequenced with immunoSEQ multiplex PCR; TCRdb's copy has only in-frame clones and lacks some. The repertoire consists of some 200,000 clones, with roughly 80% occurring once and the leading ten covering 2.5% to 3%. Trimming took 3 bases from V and 4 from J, leaving 7 bases between them. The CDR3 spans 11 residues. Looked up from germline, CDR1 is SQVTM and CDR2 is ANQGSEA.

This receptor was taken from a woman aged 40-49 years in good health and CMV-seronegative. The material sequenced was PBMCs. The chain employs TRBV29-1 and TRBJ2-7, with D uncertain. In DNA form, the CDR3 reads TGCAGCGTTGAGACACTTTACGAGCAGTACTTC. Protein: CSVETLYEQYF.